Following are 31 T cell receptor beta chains from one sample sequenced in a study of cytomegalovirus exposure and HLA in healthy donors. It was with 60 Vbeta and 13 Jbeta primers that the PCR ran. The data were produced by immunoSEQ multiplex PCR, yet TCRdb's version contains in-frame clones alone and is incomplete. The sample carries a few hundred thousand clones, 77% recorded once. Sequencing was performed on PBMCs. These receptor sequences come from a woman aged 60-75 years in good health and CMV-seropositive.

V is TRBV28 and J is TRBJ1-2, with D maybe TRBD1 (5 bases). The CDR3 is 14 residues long. Trimming left V 2 bases short and J 4 bases short, with 11 bases between. CDR1 is MDHEN and CDR2 is SYDVKM in the germline V gene. The DNA of the CDR3 is TGTGCCAGCAGTTTAGGGCAGGGTACCTATGGCTACACCTTC. Its translation is CASSLGQGTYGYTF.

The rearrangement joins TRBV6-5 to TRBJ1-1, with 7 bases fitting TRBD1. The germline gives CDR1 MNHEY, CDR2 SVGAGI. The length of the CDR3 is 13 residues. The ends lost 10 bases at V and 5 bases at J; junction bases unmatched: 10. CDR3 bases: TGTGCCACCTACCTTCGCAGGGGGACTGAAGCTTTCTTT. Its translation is CATYLRRGTEAFF.

This chain joins TRBV20-1 and TRBJ1-4; the D gene is possibly TRBD1 (5 bases). The CDR3 is 11 residues long. Germline V gene sequence: CDR1 DFQATT, CDR2 SNEGSKA (reference sequence). CDR3 sequence reads: CLGGENEKLFF. The CDR3 region has the DNA TGCCTGGGGGGGGAGAATGAAAAACTGTTTTTT.

CDR3 coding DNA: TGTGCCAGCAGTGAAGATGTCAGGGTAAGGTCACCCCTCCACTTT. It specifies CASSEDVRVRSPLHF. The chain uses TRBV25-1 and TRBJ1-6; D possibly corresponds to TRBD1 (5 bases). V gave up 2 bases and J gave up 10 bases, with 15 bases separating them. The CDR3 has 15 amino acids. Germline V gene lookup returns CDR1 MGHDK and CDR2 SYGVNS. The entire variable domain, with the rest obtained from reference TRBV25-1 and TRBJ1-6, is as follows: EADIYQTPRYLVIGTGKKITLECSQTMGHDKMYWYQQDPGMELHLIHYSYGVNSTEKGDLSSESTVSRIRTEHFPLTLESARPSHTSQYLCASSEDVRVRSPLHFGNGTRLTVT.

The chain links TRBV7-9 to TRBJ2-5; possible D gene TRBD1, 6 bases. CDR3 length: 14 residues. Trimming took off 1 base at V and 4 bases at J, with 10 bases between the two ends. Germline lookup yields CDR1 SEHNR and CDR2 FQNEAQ (reference sequence). The CDR3 DNA reads as TGTGCCAGCAGCTTAGACAGGGCAACAGAGACCCAGTACTTC. Its translation: CASSLDRATETQYF.

This chain links TRBV5-1 with TRBJ1-2; D is unresolved. The germline V gene encodes CDR1 SGHRS and CDR2 YFSETQ. This CDR3 region has 15 residues. The V end was cut by 0 bases, the J end by 8 bases, with 17 bases between. Here the CDR3 reads CASSLAGQGRSGYTF. CDR3 sequence (DNA): TGCGCCAGCAGCTTGGCCGGTCAAGGGAGGTCGGGCTACACCTTC.

This clone is a singleton in its sample. The chain uses TRBV19 and TRBJ1-2; 11 nucleotides align to TRBD1. The germline CDR1 and CDR2 sequences are LNHDA and SQIVND (reference sequence). The CDR3 spans 14 residues. Unmatched junction bases numbered 5, after V lost 7 bases and J lost 4 bases. The CDR3 here is CASNRDRGSYGYTF. CDR3 nucleotides: TGTGCCAGTAACCGGGACAGGGGGTCCTATGGCTACACCTTC.

The J gene is TRBJ2-7, the V gene TRBV7-8; the match to TRBD1 covers 7 bases. CDR3 length: 15 amino acids. Trimming at V came to 1 base and at J to 3 bases, leaving 6 bases not matched to a gene. Germline CDR1 is SGHVS and CDR2 is FQNEAQ. The DNA of the CDR3 is TGTGCCAGCAGCTTAGAGGTGTCAGGGGGCTACGAGCAGTACTTC. Protein: CASSLEVSGGYEQYF.

The V call is TRBV30, the J call TRBJ1-1; perhaps TRBD1 as D (5 bases). Trimming cost V 0 bases and J 6 bases, with 14 bases left between them. This CDR3 region has 14 residues. The germline gives CDR1 GTSNPN, CDR2 SVGIG (reference sequence). The CDR3 reads CAWSVPGQGSEAFF. The CDR3 DNA sequence: TGTGCCTGGAGTGTTCCCGGCCAGGGCTCTGAAGCTTTCTTT.

The chain couples TRBV11-3 to TRBJ1-3, with 7 positions matching TRBD1. This CDR3 region has 15 residues. With V trimmed by 3 bases and J by 0 bases, 2 bases remained unmatched. The germline V gene has CDR1 SGHNT and CDR2 YENEEA. CDR3 in amino acids: CASSFYRGSGNTIYF. The CDR3 DNA sequence: TGTGCCAGCAGCTTTTACAGGGGCTCTGGAAACACCATATATTTT.

Only a few counts were recorded for this clone. The genes are TRBV29-1 and TRBJ1-1, with D possibly being TRBD1 (5 bases). This CDR3 region has 16 residues. CDR1 is SQVTM and CDR2 is ANQGSEA in the germline V gene. With 3 bases removed from V and 1 base from J, the gap between germline ends came to 18 bases. The CDR3 DNA sequence: TGCAGCGTTGAGGGTCTGAAGGGGCCGTCGAACACTGAAGCTTTCTTT. It codes for CSVEGLKGPSNTEAFF.

The rearrangement joins TRBV18 to TRBJ2-5; possible D gene TRBD1, 5 bases. The germline V gene has CDR1 KGHSH and CDR2 LQKENI. V dropped 3 bases and J dropped 0 bases, with 11 bases sitting between them. The CDR3 runs 15 residues. The CDR3 DNA is TGTGCCAGCTCACCGGGGCACCCGTACCAAGAGACCCAGTACTTC. Translated: CASSPGHPYQETQYF. Together with reference TRBV18 and TRBJ2-5, the CDR3 gives the full variable domain: NAGVMQNPRHLVRRRGQEARLRCSPMKGHSHVYWYRQLPEEGLKFMVYLQKENIIDESGMPKERFSAEFPKEGPSILRIQQVVRGDSAAYFCASSPGHPYQETQYFGPGTRLLVL.

This chain links TRBV7-6 with TRBJ2-5; 7 bases fit TRBD2. The CDR3 consists of 16 residues. The V gene's germline CDR1 is SGHVS and CDR2 FNYEAQ. The V gene end was trimmed by 3 bases and the J gene end by 2 bases; junction bases not matched to a gene: 9. CDR3 DNA sequence: TGTGCCAGCAGCTTGCGGGCCACTAGCGCACAAGAGACCCAGTACTTC. Amino acid sequence: CASSLRATSAQETQYF.

Regarding this clone: This specimen includes other DNA sequences encoding the same CDR3. J is TRBJ2-7 and V is TRBV5-1; 7 bases match TRBD1. V gave up 4 bases and J gave up 7 bases; unmatched junction bases: 20. Germline V gene sequence: CDR1 SGHRS, CDR2 YFSETQ. This CDR3 is built from 17 residues. The CDR3 sequence: CASSRQVGQGDSGEQYF. The DNA for the CDR3 is TGCGCCAGCAGCCGACAAGTGGGGCAGGGGGATTCGGGGGAGCAGTACTTC.

The chain couples TRBV4-1 to TRBJ1-2; no clear D. V shed 1 base and J shed 8 bases, with 14 bases lying between them. The germline V gene has CDR1 MGHRA and CDR2 YSYEKL. CDR3 length equals 14 residues. The CDR3 sequence: CASSQGTYSSGYTF. For the CDR3, the DNA is TGCGCCAGCAGCCAAGGAACGTACTCGAGCGGCTACACCTTC.

The chain is built from TRBV6-5 and TRBJ1-2; D is unclear. Germline loops: CDR1 MNHEY, CDR2 SVGAGI. CDR3 length: 13 amino acids. Trimming left V 4 bases short and J 5 bases short, with 11 bases between. The CDR3 reads CASSSRDSYGYTF. The CDR3 nucleotides are TGTGCCAGCAGTTCCCGGGATTCTTATGGCTACACCTTC.

This clone turned up a few times. The rearrangement uses TRBV27 and TRBJ2-5; no clear D. CDR1 and CDR2 (germline): MNHEY, SMNVEV (reference sequence). This CDR3 is built from 15 residues. Trimming stripped 0 bases from V and 5 bases from J, with 13 bases between. The DNA for the CDR3 is TGTGCCAGCAGTTTATCGCGGCAGTTCGTGGAGACCCAGTACTTC. Translation: CASSLSRQFVETQYF.

The V call is TRBV5-1, the J call TRBJ2-1, with 7 bases identical to TRBD2. This CDR3 comprises 15 residues. The V gene's germline CDR1 is SGHRS and CDR2 YFSETQ. The V segment lost 0 bases and the J segment 7 bases; nucleotides outside the gene matches: 7. This CDR3 is CASSLVGGRTNEQFF. In nucleotides, the CDR3 is TGCGCCAGCAGCTTGGTTGGCGGGAGAACGAATGAGCAGTTCTTC.

The chain combines TRBV6-1 with TRBJ1-1, with D possibly TRBD1 on 5 matching bases. This CDR3 is built from 13 residues. Germline V gives CDR1 MNHNS, CDR2 SASEGT. Deletions cut 7 bases from V and 5 bases from J, with 14 bases between. CDR3 protein: CASNRNRNTEAFF. CDR3 DNA sequence: TGTGCCAGCAACAGGAATCGGAATACTGAAGCTTTCTTT.

This sequence joins TRBV30 and TRBJ1-1; 10 positions agree with TRBD1. The length of the CDR3 is 14 residues. Germline trimming cut 5 bases from V and 4 bases from J; bases unmatched to any gene: 7. Per germline, CDR1 GTSNPN and CDR2 SVGIG (reference sequence). The DNA for the CDR3 is TGTGCCTGGCAGACAGGGGGCTCTAGCACTGAAGCTTTCTTT. Residues: CAWQTGGSSTEAFF.

This clone has more than one count but fewer than ten. The chain links TRBV7-3 to TRBJ2-3; D perhaps matches TRBD1 (6 bases). Per germline, CDR1 SGHTA and CDR2 FQGTGA. The CDR3 is 13 residues long. V was cut by 6 bases and J by 5 bases, with 12 bases left in between. The CDR3 nucleotides are TGTGCCAGCAGTTTGGGGGCTAAAGATACGCAGTATTTT. This translates into CASSLGAKDTQYF.

The chain combines TRBV7-2 with TRBJ2-2, with 8 bases matching TRBD2. Germline-derived CDR1 and CDR2 are SGHTA and FQGNSA. V shed 5 bases, J shed 0 bases, and the junction held 8 bases outside the gene matches. This CDR3 spans 17 amino acids. In DNA form, the CDR3 reads TGTGCCAGCAGCATCCCTCGGGGGGGACCGAACACCGGGGAGCTGTTTTTT. Residues: CASSIPRGGPNTGELFF.

The chain uses TRBV30 and TRBJ2-1, with D perhaps matching TRBD2 (6 bases). Looked up from germline, CDR1 is GTSNPN and CDR2 is SVGIG (reference sequence). V was pared by 3 bases and J by 6 bases, with 15 bases between. The CDR3 is 14 residues long. The CDR3 DNA reads TGTGCCTGGAGCCAGTCGGGGGTTCTCAATGAGCAGTTCTTC. Translating it yields CAWSQSGVLNEQFF.

The V call is TRBV6-5, the J call TRBJ1-5, with 9 bases that match TRBD1. There are 16 residues in the CDR3. CDR1 and CDR2 from the germline V gene are MNHEY and SVGAGI. The ends lost 4 bases at V and 8 bases at J; junction bases unmatched: 12. CDR3 loop: CASSSRDRDGREPQHF. The CDR3 coding sequence is TGTGCCAGCAGTTCCCGGGACAGGGATGGAAGGGAGCCCCAGCATTTT.

The table lists this clone with a few counts. The rearrangement links TRBV6-5 to TRBJ2-7, with 11 bases identical to TRBD2. The ends lost 6 bases at V and 1 base at J; junction bases unmatched: 5. CDR3 length equals 15 residues. The germline V gene encodes CDR1 MNHEY and CDR2 SVGAGI. The CDR3 region has the DNA TGTGCCAGCAGGGACGGGACTAGCGGTTCCTACGAGCAGTACTTC. Encoded protein: CASRDGTSGSYEQYF.

The V call is TRBV7-9, the J call TRBJ2-2; possibly TRBD1 for D (5 bases). Per germline, CDR1 SEHNR and CDR2 FQNEAQ (reference sequence). The V and J ends lost 0 bases and 1 base respectively, with 9 bases between them. The CDR3 loop spans 16 amino acids. CDR3 sequence: CASSLANTGNTGELFF. DNA for the CDR3: TGTGCCAGCAGCTTAGCGAACACAGGGAACACCGGGGAGCTGTTTTTT.

The chain recombines TRBV12-2 with TRBJ1-1; TRBD1, the D gene given by the table, was not confirmed from the DNA. TRBV12-2 is a listed pseudogene. The CDR3 extends over 16 amino acids. For the CDR3, the DNA is TGTGCAAGTCGCTCCCCCCGAGTCAAACCCAGGACTGAAGCTTTCTTT. Its translation is CASRSPRVKPRTEAFF.

The chain links TRBV5-1 to TRBJ1-2, with 7 bases identical to TRBD1. Per the germline V gene, CDR1 is SGHRS and CDR2 is YFSETQ. The CDR3 extends over 14 amino acids. The V and J ends lost 4 bases and 6 bases, in that order; junction bases with no gene match: 9. The CDR3, as DNA: TGCGCCAGCAGCCCTACAGTGACAGGGAATGGCTACACCTTC. Protein: CASSPTVTGNGYTF. Full variable domain (rest looked up from reference TRBV5-1 and TRBJ1-2): KAGVTQTPRYLIKTRGQQVTLSCSPISGHRSVSWYQQTPGQGLQFLFEYFSETQRNKGNFPGRFSGRQFSNSRSEMNVSTLELGDSALYLCASSPTVTGNGYTFGSGTRLTVV.

V gene TRBV2 combines with J gene TRBJ2-5; D possibly corresponds to TRBD2 (6 bases). The CDR3 covers 13 residues. CDR1 is SNHLY and CDR2 is FYNNEI in the germline V gene. V lost 8 bases, J lost 5 bases, and 15 bases lay in between. CDR3 coding DNA: TGTGCCAGCCTCAGGAGGGAGCGCGAGACCCAGTACTTC. Encoded protein: CASLRRERETQYF.

J is TRBJ1-2 and V is TRBV29-1; the D is unclear. Germline assignment: CDR1 SQVTM and CDR2 ANQGSEA. The CDR3 is 11 residues long. V lost 7 bases and J 7 bases, leaving 13 bases between the germline ends. CDR3 in amino acids: CSAWSEGGYTF. The CDR3 coding sequence is TGCAGCGCCTGGTCCGAGGGTGGCTACACCTTC.

The chain recombines TRBV7-2 with TRBJ1-2; 10 bases are a match to TRBD1. J gave up 8 bases and V 6 bases, and 6 bases lay outside the gene matches. Germline V gene data show CDR1 as SGHTA and CDR2 as FQGNSA. The CDR3 is made up of 13 amino acids. CDR3 region: CASRGQGMEGYTF. CDR3 bases: TGTGCCAGCAGGGGACAGGGGATGGAAGGCTACACCTTC.